These 23 T cell receptor beta chains came from one sample sequenced in a study of T cells in Graves' hyperthyroidism and ophthalmopathy. The CDR3 regions of TCR beta were amplified from RNA transcripts. HTBI primers were employed in a first-round RT-PCR of the TCR CDR3. TCRdb passed the multiplex PCR reads through MiXCR, listing each CDR3 protein once. The repertoire has a few hundred thousand distinct CDR3 sequences, over 15% of them found once; the top ten carry less than 70%. Sequencing was carried out using blood. The receptors stem from a woman aged 60 to 75 with Graves' ophthalmopathy.

V and J are TRBV4-1 and TRBJ2-7; 10 bases match TRBD1. This CDR3 is 16 amino acids long. The V segment lost 0 bases and the J segment 5 bases; nucleotides outside the gene matches: 7. Germline lookup yields CDR1 MGHRA and CDR2 YSYEKL. The CDR3 DNA reads as TGCGCCAGCAGCCAAGACGGGACAGGGGCCATAGACGAGCAGTACTTC. It is translated as CASSQDGTGAIDEQYF.

This clonotype was seen many times. The chain employs TRBV7-2 and TRBJ1-5; TRBD1 aligns across 8 bases. This CDR3 is built from 15 residues. V gave up 2 bases and J gave up 5 bases; unmatched junction bases: 5. Germline CDR1 is SGHTA and CDR2 is FQGNSA. The CDR3 spells CASSLTGGGDQPQHF. The CDR3 bases are TGTGCCAGCAGCTTAACAGGGGGAGGTGATCAGCCCCAGCATTTT.

This clonotype showed up many times. This chain uses TRBV28 with TRBJ2-7, with D unclear. V was clipped by 7 bases and J by 0 bases, with 19 bases between them. Germline lookup yields CDR1 MDHEN and CDR2 SYDVKM. The CDR3 covers 16 residues. Here the CDR3 DNA reads TGTGCCAGCATCTCCAAAAACCGGGTCGGCTCCTACGAGCAGTACTTC. Protein sequence: CASISKNRVGSYEQYF.

This clonotype came up many times. The V call is TRBV5-1, the J call TRBJ1-1, with a possible D match to TRBD1 (6 bases). The CDR3 length is 14 residues. Trimming pared 6 bases from V and 6 bases from J, leaving 18 bases between. CDR1 SGHRS and CDR2 YFSETQ come from the germline V gene. In DNA, the CDR3 is TGCGCCAGCACCTCGTCCGGGGGCCCCCCTGAAGCTTTCTTT. Translated, it gives CASTSSGGPPEAFF. The whole variable domain, remainder taken from reference TRBV5-1 and TRBJ1-1, is KAGVTQTPRYLIKTRGQQVTLSCSPISGHRSVSWYQQTPGQGLQFLFEYFSETQRNKGNFPGRFSGRQFSNSRSEMNVSTLELGDSALYLCASTSSGGPPEAFFGQGTRLTVV.

This clonotype has only a few counts. The CDR3 DNA reads as TGTGCCTGGAGTGTACTTTCTGGCAATGAGCAGTTCTTC. The encoded protein is CAWSVLSGNEQFF. The V and J genes are TRBV30 and TRBJ2-1; D gene uncertain. Germline V gene lookup returns CDR1 GTSNPN and CDR2 SVGIG (reference sequence). V was clipped by 0 bases and J by 6 bases, with 9 bases between them. This CDR3 region has 13 residues.

This clonotype has more than one count but fewer than ten. This sequence joins TRBV9 and TRBJ1-2; D is ambiguous. Trimming removed 3 bases from V and 8 bases from J, with 14 bases in between. Looked up from germline, CDR1 is SGDLS and CDR2 is YYNGEE. There are 13 residues in the CDR3. CDR3 protein: CASSGTGLGGYTF. DNA of the CDR3: TGTGCCAGCAGCGGAACGGGTCTTGGGGGCTACACCTTC.

The chain combines TRBV19 with TRBJ1-5; D might be TRBD1 (5 bases). The germline V and J ends were trimmed by 7 bases and 7 bases, with 23 bases remaining between them. The CDR3 covers 16 residues. Per germline, CDR1 LNHDA and CDR2 SQIVND (reference sequence). CDR3 sequence: CASMRGRMEGSQPQHF. Here the CDR3 DNA reads TGTGCCAGTATGAGGGGAAGGATGGAAGGCAGCCAGCCCCAGCATTTT. Full variable domain (rest looked up from reference TRBV19 and TRBJ1-5): DGGITQSPKYLFRKEGQNVTLSCEQNLNHDAMYWYRQDPGQGLRLIYYSQIVNDFQKGDIAEGYSVSREKKESFPLTVTSAQKNPTAFYLCASMRGRMEGSQPQHFGDGTRLSIL.

This clonotype was seen at least ten times. This rearrangement joins TRBV7-2 to TRBJ1-1, with D perhaps matching TRBD1 (5 bases). CDR3 length: 14 residues. Deletions cut 3 bases from V and 1 base from J, with 9 bases between. CDR1 is SGHTA and CDR2 is FQGNSA in the germline V gene. The CDR3 is CASSFGQPNTEAFF. In nucleotides, the CDR3 is TGTGCCAGCAGCTTTGGACAACCGAACACTGAAGCTTTCTTT.

This clonotype was counted a few times. This rearrangement joins TRBV9 to TRBJ2-1; 8 positions agree with TRBD1. Germline values: CDR1 SGDLS, CDR2 YYNGEE. V was pared by 0 bases and J by 6 bases, with 2 bases of the junction left unmatched. This CDR3 comprises 14 residues. As DNA, the CDR3 is TGTGCCAGCAGCGTAGTAACAGGGGGCAATGAGCAGTTCTTC. Translated: CASSVVTGGNEQFF.

The chain carries TRBV25-1 and TRBJ1-6, with D possibly being TRBD1 (6 bases). The V end lost 4 bases, the J end lost 6 bases, and 19 bases lay between the germline ends. Germline lookup yields CDR1 MGHDK and CDR2 SYGVNS. The length of the CDR3 is 17 residues. The CDR3 here is CASSGGDLRGLNSPLHF. In DNA form, the CDR3 reads TGTGCCAGCAGTGGAGGGGACCTCAGGGGACTTAATTCACCCCTCCACTTT.

The chain employs TRBV6-1 and TRBJ2-2; D assignment may be TRBD1 or TRBD2 (5 bases each). The V gene lost 2 bases and the J gene lost 1 base, with 8 bases spanning the gap. The CDR3 runs 15 residues. Germline V lookup: CDR1 MNHNS, CDR2 SASEGT. The CDR3 loop reads CASSELGGNTGELFF. For the CDR3, the DNA is TGTGCCAGCAGTGAACTTGGGGGGAACACCGGGGAGCTGTTTTTT.

In this sample, this clonotype turned up many times. The J gene is TRBJ1-6, the V gene TRBV27, with D unclear. Germline lookup yields CDR1 MNHEY and CDR2 SMNVEV (reference sequence). V was trimmed by 6 bases and J by 0 bases, leaving 9 bases between them. The CDR3 sequence is 15 residues long. The DNA of the CDR3 is TGTGCCAGCAGACTCCGAAGCTCCTATAATTCACCCCTCCACTTT. It codes for CASRLRSSYNSPLHF.

This clonotype was recorded many times. The rearrangement links TRBV28 to TRBJ2-7, with D tentatively TRBD1 (6 bases). The germline CDR1 and CDR2 sequences are MDHEN and SYDVKM. The CDR3 is made up of 13 amino acids. V was cut by 7 bases and J by 7 bases, with 17 bases left in between. The CDR3 nucleotides are TGTGCCAGCACCCCAGGGGCCGAGGGGGAGCAGTACTTC. Translated, it gives CASTPGAEGEQYF.

This clonotype was seen many times. As DNA, the CDR3 is TGTGCCAGCTCACCCCTTGACGCCGCTTTCTTT. It is translated as CASSPLDAAFF. The V and J genes are TRBV18 and TRBJ1-1; D unresolved. The germline V and J ends were trimmed by 3 bases and 11 bases, with 10 bases remaining between them. The V gene's germline CDR1 is KGHSH and CDR2 LQKENI. The CDR3 totals 11 residues.

This clonotype was picked up many times. This sequence joins TRBV5-1 and TRBJ1-1, with a weak D call TRBD1 (6 bases). The CDR3 length is 14 residues. V was clipped by 6 bases and J by 2 bases, with 14 bases between them. CDR1 SGHRS and CDR2 YFSETQ come from the germline V gene. CDR3: CASNQDSYNTEAFF. DNA for the CDR3: TGCGCCAGCAACCAGGACAGTTACAACACTGAAGCTTTCTTT.

The V and J genes are TRBV9 and TRBJ2-7; TRBD2 might be the D (6 bases). Germline CDR1 and CDR2: SGDLS and YYNGEE. This CDR3 spans 13 amino acids. V was shortened by 5 bases and J by 2 bases, with 11 bases between the two germline ends. The CDR3 sequence: CASRGEDTYEQYF. CDR3 in DNA: TGTGCCAGCAGGGGGGAGGATACCTACGAGCAGTACTTC.

This clonotype was counted at least ten times. The chain employs TRBV7-2 and TRBJ1-6, with D unresolved. Trimming took off 0 bases at V and 6 bases at J, with 18 bases between the two ends. CDR3 length equals 18 residues. CDR1 and CDR2 from the germline V gene are SGHTA and FQGNSA. The CDR3 spells CASSLAAKVGIGNSPLHF. CDR3 DNA sequence: TGTGCCAGCAGCTTAGCAGCAAAGGTGGGGATTGGTAATTCACCCCTCCACTTT.

The chain employs TRBV19 and TRBJ1-5; the D is unclear. The V and J ends lost 6 bases and 7 bases respectively, with 10 bases between them. The germline gives CDR1 LNHDA, CDR2 SQIVND (reference sequence). The CDR3 contains 12 residues. CDR3 region: CASRVGGQPQHF. The CDR3 region has the DNA TGTGCCAGTAGGGTGGGAGGGCAGCCCCAGCATTTT.

The V gene is TRBV20-1, the J gene TRBJ1-2, with D maybe TRBD1 (6 bases). This CDR3 region has 12 residues. Germline V CDR1 and CDR2: DFQATT, SNEGSKA (reference sequence). The V end was cut by 5 bases, the J end by 8 bases, with 15 bases between. The CDR3 DNA reads as TGCAGTGCTGATACAGGGTTAAGGGGCTACACCTTC. This encodes CSADTGLRGYTF.

This clonotype was observed a few times. V gene TRBV15 combines with J gene TRBJ1-4, with 7 bases identical to TRBD1. Germline assignment: CDR1 LNHNV and CDR2 YYDKDF (reference sequence). CDR3 size: 17 residues. V lost 0 bases and J lost 7; bases outside the gene matches: 11. In DNA, the CDR3 is TGTGCCACCAGCAGAGATAGGCGGGCCAGGGGGAGTGAAAAACTGTTTTTT. This encodes CATSRDRRARGSEKLFF.

This clonotype was observed at least ten times. CDR3 nucleotides: TGCGCCAGCAGCACCGGGACAGGGGATGAAAAACTGTTTTTT. Translation: CASSTGTGDEKLFF. The rearrangement uses TRBV5-1 and TRBJ1-4; TRBD1 matches 10 bases. This CDR3 spans 14 amino acids. V gave up 4 bases and J gave up 6 bases; unmatched junction bases: 3. Germline V gene data show CDR1 as SGHRS and CDR2 as YFSETQ.

This clonotype was picked up many times. The chain uses TRBV7-9 and TRBJ1-2; no clear D gene. The CDR3 sequence is 11 residues long. CDR1 is SEHNR, CDR2 FQNEAQ, per germline (reference sequence). The V and J ends lost 3 bases and 5 bases respectively, with 4 bases between them. The CDR3 protein is CASSLKYGYTF. The CDR3 nucleotides read TGTGCCAGCAGCTTGAAGTATGGCTACACCTTC.

Of note for this clonotype: Since a much larger clone is just one base distant, this may be a read error. This rearrangement joins TRBV7-2 to TRBJ2-2; 7 bases align to TRBD1. The J segment lost 6 bases and the V segment lost 5 bases, leaving 9 bases of the junction unmatched. The germline CDR1 and CDR2 sequences are SGHTA and FQGNSA. The CDR3 has 15 amino acids. CDR3 in amino acids: CASSKDRSVAGELFF. Written as DNA, the CDR3 is TGTGCCAGCAGCAAGGACAGGAGCGTAGCCGGGGAGCTGTTTTTT.